The clone carrying this T cell receptor (beta chain) occurred once. The antigen remains unidentified. Germline V gene data show CDR1 as SGHNT and CDR2 as YYREEE (reference sequence). Unmatched junction bases numbered 9, after V lost 2 bases and J lost 16 bases. The CDR3 runs to 12 residues. The method was immunoSEQ multiplex PCR; TCRdb's version includes in-frame clones alone and lacks a portion of them. Of some 16,000 clones listed, roughly 82% were seen once; the top ten hold 20% to 25%. The entry originates in a study of lymphopenia after photon versus proton radiotherapy. Findings and limits, study-wide: Better survival with proton therapy was suggested as possible, not demonstrated. Oligoclonal CD8+ Temra expansion after nadir drove photon patients' diversity drop. Proton therapy kept repertoires fairly stable, unlike photons, which gained effector/memory cells.

The V call is TRBV5-4, the J call TRBJ2-1; 7 bases fit TRBD2. The sample here was peripheral blood, taken from a patient treated with proton-based radiotherapy. The source of this sequence is a man between 70 and 80 years old with pancreatic cancer. CDR3 DNA sequence: TGTGCCAGCAGCTTAGGGAGGGACGGCCAATTCTTC. Translation: CASSLGRDGQFF.